This T cell receptor (beta chain) stems from a study of T cell responses to AZD1222 COVID-19 vaccine. The method was immunoSEQ multiplex PCR; TCRdb's version includes in-frame clones alone and lacks a portion of them. The profile covers 95,000 to 100,000 clones, with 70% to 90% appearing a single time and 1.2% to 1.5% taken by the ten largest. On this clone itself: Its antigen is unidentified.

Study-wide points: Of the AZD1222 recipients, only 5 or 6 were seropositive at baseline. Unmutated regions of variants are reportedly targeted by nearly half of spike-specific TCRs.

Sequenced here: peripheral blood, sampled on day 0 of AZD1222 vaccination. The source is an adult in good health.

The CDR3 region has the DNA TGTGCCAGCAGCTTGTTACAGGGGGCGGGGGAGCAGTACTTC. Translated, it gives CASSLLQGAGEQYF. This sequence joins TRBV5-8 and TRBJ2-7, with 9 bases that match TRBD1. Germline V gene sequence: CDR1 SGHTS, CDR2 YDEGEE. J gave up 7 bases and V 1 base, and 6 bases lay outside the gene matches. This CDR3 spans 14 amino acids.